This T cell receptor (beta chain) was observed in a study of blood T cells in healthy people across ages. The second PCR ran roughly 7 to 11 cycles with a sample-barcoded 5' primer and J-beta primers. Each CDR3 protein gets one entry after TCRdb re-called the 5' RACE reads with MiXCR. This table has fewer than 800,000 distinct CDR3 sequences, approximately 25% appearing once. The extraction recovered at least 5 micrograms of total RNA per sample. With respect to this clonotype: At one of its ends the junction is not consistent with the germline gene, which may arise from a read error.

The data also belong to a second study, concerning T cells of mothers and their children.

The clonotype comes from a boy younger than 18 in good health. The source material was blood.

The CDR3 here is CAGSQEFREKGWEQYF. The CDR3 coding sequence is TGCGCCGGCAGCCAAGAATTCCGGGAGAAGGGTTGGGAGCAGTACTTC. The V and J genes are TRBV4-1 and TRBJ2-7; TRBD2 is a possible D gene (6 bases). This CDR3 has 16 amino acids. Per the germline V gene, CDR1 is MGHRA and CDR2 is YSYEKL.